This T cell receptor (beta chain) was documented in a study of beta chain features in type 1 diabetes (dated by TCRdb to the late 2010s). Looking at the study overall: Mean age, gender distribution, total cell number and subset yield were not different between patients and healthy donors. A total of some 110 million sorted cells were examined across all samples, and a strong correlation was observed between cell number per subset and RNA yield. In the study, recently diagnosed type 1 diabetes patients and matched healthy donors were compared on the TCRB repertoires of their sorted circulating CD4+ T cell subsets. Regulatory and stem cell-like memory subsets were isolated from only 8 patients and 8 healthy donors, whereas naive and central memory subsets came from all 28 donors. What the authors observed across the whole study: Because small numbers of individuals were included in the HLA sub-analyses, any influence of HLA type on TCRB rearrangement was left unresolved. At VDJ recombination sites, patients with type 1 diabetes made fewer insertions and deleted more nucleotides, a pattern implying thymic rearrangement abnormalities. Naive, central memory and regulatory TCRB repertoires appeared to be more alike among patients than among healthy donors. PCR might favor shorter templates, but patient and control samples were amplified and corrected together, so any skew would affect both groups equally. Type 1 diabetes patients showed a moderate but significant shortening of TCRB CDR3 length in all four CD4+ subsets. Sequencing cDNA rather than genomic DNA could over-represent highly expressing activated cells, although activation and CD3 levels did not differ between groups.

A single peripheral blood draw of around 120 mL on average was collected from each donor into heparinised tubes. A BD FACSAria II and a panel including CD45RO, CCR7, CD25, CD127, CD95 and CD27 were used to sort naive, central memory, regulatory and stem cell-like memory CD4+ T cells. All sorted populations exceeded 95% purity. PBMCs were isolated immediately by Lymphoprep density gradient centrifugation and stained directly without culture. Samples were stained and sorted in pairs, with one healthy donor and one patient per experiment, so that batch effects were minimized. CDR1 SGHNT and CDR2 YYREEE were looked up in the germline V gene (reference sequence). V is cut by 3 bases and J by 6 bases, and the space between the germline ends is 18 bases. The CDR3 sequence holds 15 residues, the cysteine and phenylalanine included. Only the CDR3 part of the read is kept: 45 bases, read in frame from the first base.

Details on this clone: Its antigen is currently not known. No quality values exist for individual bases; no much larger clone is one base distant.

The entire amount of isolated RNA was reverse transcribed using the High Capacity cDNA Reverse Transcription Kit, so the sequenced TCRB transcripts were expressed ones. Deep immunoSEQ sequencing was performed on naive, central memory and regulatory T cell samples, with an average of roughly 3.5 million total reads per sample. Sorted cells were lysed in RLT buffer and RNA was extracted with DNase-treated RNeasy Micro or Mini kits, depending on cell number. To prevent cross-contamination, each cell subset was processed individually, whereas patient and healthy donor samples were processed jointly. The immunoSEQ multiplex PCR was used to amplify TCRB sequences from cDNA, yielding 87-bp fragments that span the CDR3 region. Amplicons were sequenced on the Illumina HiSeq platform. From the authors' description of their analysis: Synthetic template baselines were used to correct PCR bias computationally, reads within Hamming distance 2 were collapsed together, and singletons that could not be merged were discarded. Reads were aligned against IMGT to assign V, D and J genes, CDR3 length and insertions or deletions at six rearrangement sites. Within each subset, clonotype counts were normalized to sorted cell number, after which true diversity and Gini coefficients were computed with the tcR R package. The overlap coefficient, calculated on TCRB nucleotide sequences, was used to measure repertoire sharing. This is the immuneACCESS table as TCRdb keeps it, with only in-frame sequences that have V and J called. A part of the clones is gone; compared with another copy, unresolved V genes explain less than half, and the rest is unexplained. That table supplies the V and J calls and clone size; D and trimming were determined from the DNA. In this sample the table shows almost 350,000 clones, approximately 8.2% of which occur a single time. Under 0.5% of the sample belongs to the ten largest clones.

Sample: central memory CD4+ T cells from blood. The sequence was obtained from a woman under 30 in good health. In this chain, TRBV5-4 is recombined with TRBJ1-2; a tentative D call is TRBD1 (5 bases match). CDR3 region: CASSWDEGGVDGYTF. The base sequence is TGTGCCAGCAGCTGGGACGAGGGAGGGGTGGATGGCTACACCTTC.